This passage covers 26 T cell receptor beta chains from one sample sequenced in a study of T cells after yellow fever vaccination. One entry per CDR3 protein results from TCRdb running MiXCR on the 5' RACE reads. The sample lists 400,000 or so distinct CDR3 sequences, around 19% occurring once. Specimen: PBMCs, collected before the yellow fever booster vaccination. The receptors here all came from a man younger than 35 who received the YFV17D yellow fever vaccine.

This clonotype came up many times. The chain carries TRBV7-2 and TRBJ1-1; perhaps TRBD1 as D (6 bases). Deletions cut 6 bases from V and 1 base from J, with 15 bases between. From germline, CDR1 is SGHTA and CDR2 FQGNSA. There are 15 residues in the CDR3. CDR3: CASRPTGFGNTEAFF. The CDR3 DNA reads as TGTGCCAGCAGACCCACAGGGTTTGGGAACACTGAAGCTTTCTTT.

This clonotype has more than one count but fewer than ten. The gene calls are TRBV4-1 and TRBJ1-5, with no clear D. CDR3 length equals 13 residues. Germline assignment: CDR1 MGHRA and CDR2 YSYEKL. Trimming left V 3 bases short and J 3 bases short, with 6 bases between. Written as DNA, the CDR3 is TGCGCCAGCAGCCAGTCGGTCAATCAGCCCCAGCATTTT. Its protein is CASSQSVNQPQHF.

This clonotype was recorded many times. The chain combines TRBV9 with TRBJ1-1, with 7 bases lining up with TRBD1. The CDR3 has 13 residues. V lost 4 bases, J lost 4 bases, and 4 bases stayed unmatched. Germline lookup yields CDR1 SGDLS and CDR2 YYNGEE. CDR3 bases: TGTGCCAGCAGCTTCCGGACAGGCACTGAAGCTTTCTTT. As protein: CASSFRTGTEAFF.

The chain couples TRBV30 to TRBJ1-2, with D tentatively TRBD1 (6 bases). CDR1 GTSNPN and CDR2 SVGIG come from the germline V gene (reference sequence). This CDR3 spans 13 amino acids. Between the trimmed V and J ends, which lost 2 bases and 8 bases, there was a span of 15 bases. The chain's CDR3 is CAWSFGGRGGYTF. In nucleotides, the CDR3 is TGTGCCTGGAGTTTTGGGGGTAGGGGGGGCTACACCTTC.

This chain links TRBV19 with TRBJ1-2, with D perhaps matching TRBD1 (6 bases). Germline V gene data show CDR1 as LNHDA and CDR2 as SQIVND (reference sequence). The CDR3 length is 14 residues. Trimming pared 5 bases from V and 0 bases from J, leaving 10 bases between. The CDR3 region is CASSGTSANYGYTF. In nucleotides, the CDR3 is TGTGCCAGTAGTGGGACATCGGCTAACTATGGCTACACCTTC.

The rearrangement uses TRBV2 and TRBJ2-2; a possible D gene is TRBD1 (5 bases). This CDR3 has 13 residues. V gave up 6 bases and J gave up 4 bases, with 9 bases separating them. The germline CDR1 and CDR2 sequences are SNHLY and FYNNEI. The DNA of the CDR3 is TGTGCCAGCAGGACAGTCGCCACCGGGGAGCTGTTTTTT. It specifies CASRTVATGELFF.

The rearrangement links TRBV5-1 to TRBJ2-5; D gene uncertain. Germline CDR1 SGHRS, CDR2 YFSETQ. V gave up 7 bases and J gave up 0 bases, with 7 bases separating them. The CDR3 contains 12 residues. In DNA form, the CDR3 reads TGCGCCAGCGCGGCAGACCAAGAGACCCAGTACTTC. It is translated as CASAADQETQYF.

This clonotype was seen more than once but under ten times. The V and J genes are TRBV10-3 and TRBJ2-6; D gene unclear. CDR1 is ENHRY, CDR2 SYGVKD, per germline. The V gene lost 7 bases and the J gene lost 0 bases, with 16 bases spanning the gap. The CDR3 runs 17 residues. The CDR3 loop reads CAITPMTPSSGANVLTF. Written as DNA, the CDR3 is TGTGCCATCACCCCAATGACCCCGAGCTCTGGGGCCAACGTCCTGACTTTC.

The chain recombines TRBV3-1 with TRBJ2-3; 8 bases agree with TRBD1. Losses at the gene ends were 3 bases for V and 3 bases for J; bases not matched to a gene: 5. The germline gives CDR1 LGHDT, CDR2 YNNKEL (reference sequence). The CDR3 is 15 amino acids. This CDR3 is CASSHRTGRTDTQYF. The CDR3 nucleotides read TGTGCCAGCAGCCACCGGACAGGGAGGACAGATACGCAGTATTTT.

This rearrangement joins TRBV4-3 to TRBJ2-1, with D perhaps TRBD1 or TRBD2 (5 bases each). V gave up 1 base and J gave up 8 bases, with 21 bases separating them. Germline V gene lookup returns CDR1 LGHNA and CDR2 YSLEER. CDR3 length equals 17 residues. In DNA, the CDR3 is TGCGCCAGCAGCCAAGGATTGGGACCGTTCCACGACGATGAGCAGTTCTTC. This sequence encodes CASSQGLGPFHDDEQFF.

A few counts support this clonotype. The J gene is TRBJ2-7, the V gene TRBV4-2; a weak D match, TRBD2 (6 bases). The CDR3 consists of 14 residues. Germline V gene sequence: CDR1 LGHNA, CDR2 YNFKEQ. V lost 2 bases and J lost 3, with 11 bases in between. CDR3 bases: TGTGCCAGCAGCCAACCGGGACTGAGCTACGAGCAGTACTTC. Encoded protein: CASSQPGLSYEQYF.

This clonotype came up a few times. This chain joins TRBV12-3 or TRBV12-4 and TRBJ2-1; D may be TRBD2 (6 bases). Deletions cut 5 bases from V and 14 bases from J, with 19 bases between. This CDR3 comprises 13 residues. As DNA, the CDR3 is TGTGCCAGCAGTCCCAACTGGGGGGATTTAGAGTTCTTC. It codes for CASSPNWGDLEFF.

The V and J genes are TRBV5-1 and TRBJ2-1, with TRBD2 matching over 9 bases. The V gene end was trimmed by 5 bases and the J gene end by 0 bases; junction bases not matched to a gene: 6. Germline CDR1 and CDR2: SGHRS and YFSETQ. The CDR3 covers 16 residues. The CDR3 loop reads CASRASGGSSYNEQFF. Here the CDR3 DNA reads TGCGCCAGCAGGGCCAGCGGGGGGAGCTCCTACAATGAGCAGTTCTTC.

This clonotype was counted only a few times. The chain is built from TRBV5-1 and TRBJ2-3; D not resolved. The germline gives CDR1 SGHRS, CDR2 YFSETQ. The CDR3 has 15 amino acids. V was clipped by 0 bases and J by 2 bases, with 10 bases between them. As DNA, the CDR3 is TGCGCCAGCAGCTTGGGGATTAGGGACACAGATACGCAGTATTTT. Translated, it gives CASSLGIRDTDTQYF.

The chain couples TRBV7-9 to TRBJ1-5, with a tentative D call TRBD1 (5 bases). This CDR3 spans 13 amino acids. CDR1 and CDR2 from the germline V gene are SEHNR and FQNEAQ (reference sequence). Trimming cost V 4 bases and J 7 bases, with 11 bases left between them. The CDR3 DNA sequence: TGTGCCAGCAGCTCAGGCGGGGCCCAGCCCCAGCATTTT. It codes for CASSSGGAQPQHF.

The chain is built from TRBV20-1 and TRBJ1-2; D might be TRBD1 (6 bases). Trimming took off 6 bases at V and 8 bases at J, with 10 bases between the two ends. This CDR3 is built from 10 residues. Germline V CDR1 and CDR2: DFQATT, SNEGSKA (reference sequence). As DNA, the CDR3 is TGCAGTGCGGGGGCGGAAGGCTACACCTTC. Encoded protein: CSAGAEGYTF.

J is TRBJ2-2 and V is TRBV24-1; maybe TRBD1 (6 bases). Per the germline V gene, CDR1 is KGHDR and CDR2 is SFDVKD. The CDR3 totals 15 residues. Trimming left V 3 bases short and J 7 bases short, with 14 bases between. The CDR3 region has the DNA TGTGCCACCAGTGATCCCTCGACAGGCGGCGGGGAGCTGTTTTTT. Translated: CATSDPSTGGGELFF.

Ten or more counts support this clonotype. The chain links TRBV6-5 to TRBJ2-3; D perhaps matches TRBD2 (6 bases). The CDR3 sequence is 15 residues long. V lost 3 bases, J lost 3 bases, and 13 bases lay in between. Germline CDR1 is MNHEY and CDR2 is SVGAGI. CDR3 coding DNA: TGTGCCAGCAGTTATTGGGCGGGGCCAACAGATACGCAGTATTTT. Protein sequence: CASSYWAGPTDTQYF.

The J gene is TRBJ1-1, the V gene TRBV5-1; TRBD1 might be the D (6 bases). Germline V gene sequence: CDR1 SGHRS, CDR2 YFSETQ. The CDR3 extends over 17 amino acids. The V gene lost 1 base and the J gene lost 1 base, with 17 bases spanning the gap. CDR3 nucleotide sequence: TGCGCCAGCAGCTTGATGTCGGCGACAGGACGGAACACTGAAGCTTTCTTT. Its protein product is CASSLMSATGRNTEAFF.

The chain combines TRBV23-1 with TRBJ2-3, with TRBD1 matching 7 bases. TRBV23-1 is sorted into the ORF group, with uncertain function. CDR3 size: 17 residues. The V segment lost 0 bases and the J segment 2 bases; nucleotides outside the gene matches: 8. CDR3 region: CASSQSRPGGDTDTQYF. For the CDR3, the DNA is TGCGCCAGCAGTCAATCGAGGCCAGGGGGTGACACAGATACGCAGTATTTT.

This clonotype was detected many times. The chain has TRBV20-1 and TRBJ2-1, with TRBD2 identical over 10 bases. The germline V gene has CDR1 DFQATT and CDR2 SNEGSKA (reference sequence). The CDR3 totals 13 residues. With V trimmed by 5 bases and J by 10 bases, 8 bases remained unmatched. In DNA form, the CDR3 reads TGCAGTGCTGAGCGGGGGGGCTTTGCCGAGCAGTTCTTC. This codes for CSAERGGFAEQFF.

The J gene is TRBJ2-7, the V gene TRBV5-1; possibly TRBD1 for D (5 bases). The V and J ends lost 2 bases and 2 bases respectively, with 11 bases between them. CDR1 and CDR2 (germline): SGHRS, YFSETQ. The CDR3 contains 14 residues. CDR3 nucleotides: TGCGCCAGCAGCTTCGCAGGGAACGCCTACGAGCAGTACTTC. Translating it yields CASSFAGNAYEQYF.

The CDR3 is CASSDQGALMNYEQFF. The CDR3 DNA reads TGCGCCAGCAGTGACCAGGGGGCTTTAATGAACTATGAGCAGTTCTTC. The V and J genes are TRBV5-1 and TRBJ2-1; 8 bases map to TRBD1. V lost 5 bases and J lost 8; bases outside the gene matches: 15. Germline-derived CDR1 and CDR2 are SGHRS and YFSETQ. This CDR3 contains 16 residues.

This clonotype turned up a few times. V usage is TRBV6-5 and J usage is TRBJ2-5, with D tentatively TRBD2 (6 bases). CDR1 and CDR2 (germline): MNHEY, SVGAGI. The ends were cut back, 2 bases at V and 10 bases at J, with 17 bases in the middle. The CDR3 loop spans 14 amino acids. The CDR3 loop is CASSYLRDRGDQYF. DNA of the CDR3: TGTGCCAGCAGTTACCTCCGGGACCGCGGGGACCAGTACTTC.

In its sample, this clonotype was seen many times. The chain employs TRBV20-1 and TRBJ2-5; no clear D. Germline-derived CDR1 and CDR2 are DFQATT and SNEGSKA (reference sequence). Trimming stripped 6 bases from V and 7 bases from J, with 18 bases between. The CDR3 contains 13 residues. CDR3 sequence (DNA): TGCAGTGCGAGTGGGTCGCTCGGGCGGACCCAGTACTTC. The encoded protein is CSASGSLGRTQYF.

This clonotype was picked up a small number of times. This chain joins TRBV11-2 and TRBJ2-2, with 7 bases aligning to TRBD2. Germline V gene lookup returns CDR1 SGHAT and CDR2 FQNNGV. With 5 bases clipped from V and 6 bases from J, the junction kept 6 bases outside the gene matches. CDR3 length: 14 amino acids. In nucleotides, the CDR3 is TGTGCCAGCAGCCGAGCGGGGACCCCCGGGGAGCTGTTTTTT. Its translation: CASSRAGTPGELFF.